This record concerns one TCR beta chain sequence. Its matching antigen is unknown. The CDR3 runs 16 residues. Germline V lookup: CDR1 MGHDK, CDR2 SYGVNS. Trimming stripped 3 bases from V and 4 bases from J, with 15 bases between. This sample is drawn from a study of cytomegalovirus exposure and HLA in healthy donors. Whole-study findings and limits: Using a false discovery rate of 0.05, a later analysis showed that approximately 16,000 TCR beta sequences were associated with HLA alleles. Several V segments, TRBV6-2 and TRBV6-3 among them, could not be told apart and were dropped.

PCR primers comprised 60 Vbeta and 13 Jbeta primers. Libraries were prepared by immunoSEQ multiplex PCR; TCRdb keeps only in-frame clonotypes and omits some of them. The sample holds roughly 240,000 clones, around 83% seen once. The chain employs TRBV25-1 and TRBJ1-4; TRBD1 might be the D (5 bases). This clonotype was sampled from a girl aged 2 to 9 in good health and CMV-seronegative. The sample taken for sequencing was PBMCs. The CDR3 DNA reads as TGTGCCAGCAGTGACGCAGGGCGCCATGGTAATGAAAAACTGTTTTTT. This translates into CASSDAGRHGNEKLFF.